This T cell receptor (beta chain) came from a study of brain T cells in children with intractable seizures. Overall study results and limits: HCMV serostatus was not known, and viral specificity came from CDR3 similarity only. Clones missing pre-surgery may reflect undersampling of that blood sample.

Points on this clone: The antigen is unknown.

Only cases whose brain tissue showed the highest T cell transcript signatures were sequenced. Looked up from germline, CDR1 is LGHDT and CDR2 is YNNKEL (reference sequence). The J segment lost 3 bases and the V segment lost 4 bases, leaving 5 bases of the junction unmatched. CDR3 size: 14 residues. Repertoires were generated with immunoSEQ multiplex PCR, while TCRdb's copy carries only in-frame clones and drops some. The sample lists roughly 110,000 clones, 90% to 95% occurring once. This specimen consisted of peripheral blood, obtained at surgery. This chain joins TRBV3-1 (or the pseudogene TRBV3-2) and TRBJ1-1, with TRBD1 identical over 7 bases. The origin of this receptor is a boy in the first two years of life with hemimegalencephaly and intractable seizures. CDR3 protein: CASSPRGHDTEAFF. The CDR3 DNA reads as TGTGCCAGCAGCCCTAGGGGGCATGACACTGAAGCTTTCTTT.